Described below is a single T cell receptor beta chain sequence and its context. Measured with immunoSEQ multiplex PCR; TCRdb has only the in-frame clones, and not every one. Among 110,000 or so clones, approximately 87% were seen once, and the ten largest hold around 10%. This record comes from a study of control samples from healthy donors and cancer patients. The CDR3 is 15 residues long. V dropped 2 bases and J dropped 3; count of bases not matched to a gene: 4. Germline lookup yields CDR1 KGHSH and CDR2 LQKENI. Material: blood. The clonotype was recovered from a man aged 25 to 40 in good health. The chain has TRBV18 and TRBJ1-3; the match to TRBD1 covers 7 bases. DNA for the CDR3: TGTGCCAGCTCACCAAATCAGGGGGATGGAAACACCATATATTTT. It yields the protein CASSPNQGDGNTIYF.